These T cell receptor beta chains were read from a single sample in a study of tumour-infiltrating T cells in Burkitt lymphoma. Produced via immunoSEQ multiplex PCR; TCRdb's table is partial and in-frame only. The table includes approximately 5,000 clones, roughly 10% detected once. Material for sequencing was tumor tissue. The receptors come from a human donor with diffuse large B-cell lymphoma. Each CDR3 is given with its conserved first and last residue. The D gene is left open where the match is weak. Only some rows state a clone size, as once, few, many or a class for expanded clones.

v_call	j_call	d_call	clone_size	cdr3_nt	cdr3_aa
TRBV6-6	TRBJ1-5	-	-	TGTGCCAGCAGTCAAACGTGGCAGGGCAATCAGCCCCAGCATTTT	CASSQTWQGNQPQHF
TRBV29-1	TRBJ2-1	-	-	TGCAGCGTTGGCCAGGGCTCCTACAATGAGCAGTTCTTC	CSVGQGSYNEQFF
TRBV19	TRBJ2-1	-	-	TGTGCCAGTAGTATTGGACACGCACGCAATGAGCAGTTCTTC	CASSIGHARNEQFF
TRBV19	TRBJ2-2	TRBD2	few	TGTGCCAGTAGTGAGCGGGGGGCGAGCGGGGAGCTGTTTTTT	CASSERGASGELFF
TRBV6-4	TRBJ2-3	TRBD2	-	TGTGCCGGCAGTTCTGGGACTAGCGGGTACCCTAGCACAGATACGCAGTATTTT	CAGSSGTSGYPSTDTQYF
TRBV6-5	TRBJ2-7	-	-	TGTGCCAGCAGTTACCAGAGGACAGCCCAGGGCTACGAGCAGTACTTC	CASSYQRTAQGYEQYF
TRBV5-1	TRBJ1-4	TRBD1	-	TGCGCCAGCAGAAAGGACAGGGGGACCCCTAATGAAAAACTGTTTTTT	CASRKDRGTPNEKLFF
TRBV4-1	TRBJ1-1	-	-	TGCGCCAGCAGCCAGTACAGTACTCGGTTGGACACTGAAGCTTTCTTT	CASSQYSTRLDTEAFF
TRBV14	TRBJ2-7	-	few	TGTGCCAGCAGCCAAAGTTCTGACGAGCAGTACTTC	CASSQSSDEQYF
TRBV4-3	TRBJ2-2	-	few	TGCGCCAGCAGCCCCCAAGCCCCCGGGGAGCTGTTTTTT	CASSPQAPGELFF
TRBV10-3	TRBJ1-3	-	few	TGTGCCATCAGTGAGCCAACCGGGGGACCTGGAAACACCATATATTTT	CAISEPTGGPGNTIYF
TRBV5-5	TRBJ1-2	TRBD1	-	TGTGCCAGCAGCCCCCGGGACAGGGGGCCATTTGAACACTATGGCTACACCTTC	CASSPRDRGPFEHYGYTF
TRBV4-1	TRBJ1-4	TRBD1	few	TGCGCCAGCAGCCAAGTCCGGCAGGGGGCGCAGGCTAATGAAAAACTGTTTTTT	CASSQVRQGAQANEKLFF
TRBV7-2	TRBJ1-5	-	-	TGTGCCAGCAGCTTATCGGCAGGGAGCAATCAGCCCCAGCATTTT	CASSLSAGSNQPQHF
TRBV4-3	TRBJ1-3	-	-	TGCGCCAGCAGCCAAGCGAGGGAAAGGAAGGGTGGAAACACCATATATTTT	CASSQARERKGGNTIYF
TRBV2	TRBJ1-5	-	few	TGTGCCAGCAGTAACCCGGGACCGAGAAATCAGCCCCAGCATTTT	CASSNPGPRNQPQHF
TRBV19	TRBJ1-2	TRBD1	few	TGTGCCAGTAGTAACCGGGACAGACCTCTTGGAGGCTACACCTTC	CASSNRDRPLGGYTF
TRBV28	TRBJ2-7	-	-	TGTGCCAGCAGTTTAGACGTTCCGGGGGTGGGGTACGAGCAGTACTTC	CASSLDVPGVGYEQYF
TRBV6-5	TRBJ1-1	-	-	TGTGCCAGCAGAGCACCAGGGAACACTGAAGCTTTCTTT	CASRAPGNTEAFF
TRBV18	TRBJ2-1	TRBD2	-	TGTGCCAGCTCACCTGGGACTAGCGGGGCCTCCTCCTACAATGAGCAGTTCTTC	CASSPGTSGASSYNEQFF
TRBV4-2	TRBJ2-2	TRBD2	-	TGTGCCAGCAGCCAAGATCGGGGTAGCGGGGGCACCGGTTGGGAGCTGTTTTTT	CASSQDRGSGGTGWELFF
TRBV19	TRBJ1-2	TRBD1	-	TGTGCCAGTAGTACAACCGGGACAGGGGTAGCTGGCTACACCTTC	CASSTTGTGVAGYTF
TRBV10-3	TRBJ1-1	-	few	TGTGCCATCAAAAATACAGAGAACACTGAAGCTTTCTTT	CAIKNTENTEAFF
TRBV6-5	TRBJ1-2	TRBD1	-	TGTGCCAGCAGACTACTCTCCGGGACAGGGGAAGGCTACACCTTC	CASRLLSGTGEGYTF
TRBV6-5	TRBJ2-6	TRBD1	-	TGTGCCAGTGGGACAGGGAGCTCTGGGGCCAACGTCCTGACTTTC	CASGTGSSGANVLTF
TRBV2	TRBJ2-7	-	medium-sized	TGTGCCAGCATAGGCACGAATTATTACGAGCAGTACTTC	CASIGTNYYEQYF
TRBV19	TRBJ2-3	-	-	TGTGCCAGTAGTATAAACGGGGCAGATACGCAGTATTTT	CASSINGADTQYF
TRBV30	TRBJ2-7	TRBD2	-	TGTGCCTGGAGTGTTCTAGCGGGGATGTACGAGCAGTACTTC	CAWSVLAGMYEQYF
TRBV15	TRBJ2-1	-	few	TGTGCCACCAGAGAGGACCGGGTAGGGGATGAGCAGTTCTTC	CATREDRVGDEQFF
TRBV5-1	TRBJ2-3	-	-	TGCGCCAGCAGCCCCGCTTGGCAGCCTTTCACAGATACGCAGTATTTT	CASSPAWQPFTDTQYF
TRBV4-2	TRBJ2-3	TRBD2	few	TGTGCCAGCAGCCAAGGTGCGGGGGGGCCAGGCTTCACAGATACGCAGTATTTT	CASSQGAGGPGFTDTQYF
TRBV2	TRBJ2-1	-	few	TGTGCCAGCAGGGAGCGAAAAGGGTTCGGCAATGAGCAGTTCTTC	CASRERKGFGNEQFF
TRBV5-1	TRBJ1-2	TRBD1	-	TGCGCCAGCAGCTTTAGGGGGACAGGGGGGTCACGGGACTATGGCTACACCTTC	CASSFRGTGGSRDYGYTF
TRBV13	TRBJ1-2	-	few	TGTGCCAGCAGCTTAGGCGAAGGGACGGACCTCTGGGGCTACACCTTC	CASSLGEGTDLWGYTF
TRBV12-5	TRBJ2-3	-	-	TGTGCTAGTGGTTTGGTAGGAGTTGGTACAGATACGCAGTATTTT	CASGLVGVGTDTQYF
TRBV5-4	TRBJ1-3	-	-	TGTGCCAGCAGCCTGGACAGCCCGGGCGACACCATATATTTT	CASSLDSPGDTIYF
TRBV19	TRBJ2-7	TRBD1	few	TGTGCCAGTAGTATCGGGACAGGGGTTCCCTACGAGCAGTACTTC	CASSIGTGVPYEQYF
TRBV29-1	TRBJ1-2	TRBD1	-	TGCAGCGTTGGCACAGGGGAGGACTATGGCTACACCTTC	CSVGTGEDYGYTF
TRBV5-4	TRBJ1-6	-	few	TGTGCCAGCAGCTTAGAAGTGCCTCCTTTGGGATTATATAATTCACCCCTCCACTTT	CASSLEVPPLGLYNSPLHF
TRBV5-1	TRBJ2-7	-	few	TGCGCCAGCAGCTTCGGACGCGGCACCTCCTACGAGCAGTACTTC	CASSFGRGTSYEQYF
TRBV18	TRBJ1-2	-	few	TGTGCCAGCTCACCATGGCCCTTTGGCTACACCTTC	CASSPWPFGYTF
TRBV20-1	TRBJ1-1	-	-	TGCAGTGTGTTATCCTACACTGAAGCTTTCTTT	CSVLSYTEAFF
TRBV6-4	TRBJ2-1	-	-	TGTGCCAGCAGTGGGGAAGAGGGGGCCTACAATGAGCAGTTCTTC	CASSGEEGAYNEQFF
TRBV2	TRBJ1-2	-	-	TGTGCCAGCTCCGGGGAGGGAAGCCTGAAAGGCTACACCTTC	CASSGEGSLKGYTF
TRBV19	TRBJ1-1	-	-	TGTGCCAGTAGTACGCGAGCCGCGTGGAGCACTGAAGCTTTCTTT	CASSTRAAWSTEAFF
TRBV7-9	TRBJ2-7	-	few	TGTGCCAGCAGCGCAAGACAGGGGAGGGACTTCTACGAGCAGTACTTC	CASSARQGRDFYEQYF
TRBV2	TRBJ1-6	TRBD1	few	TGTGCCAGCAGAAGTGGGGGGACAGGGCGGAATTCACCCCTCCACTTT	CASRSGGTGRNSPLHF
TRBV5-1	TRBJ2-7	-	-	TGCGCCAGCAGCTCCATCTACGAGCAGTACTTC	CASSSIYEQYF
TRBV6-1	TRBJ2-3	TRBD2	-	TGTGCCAGCAGGAGACTAGCGGGGGGACTAGATACGCAGTATTTT	CASRRLAGGLDTQYF
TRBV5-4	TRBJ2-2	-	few	TGTGCCAGCAGCCCCTCCTGGGGGGCCGGGGAGCTGTTTTTT	CASSPSWGAGELFF
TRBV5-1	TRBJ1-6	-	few	TGCGCCAGCAGCTTGGGGGAAGATTCACCCCTCCACTTT	CASSLGEDSPLHF
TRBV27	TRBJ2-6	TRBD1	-	TGTGCCAGCAGTTTATTTGGACAGGGCAGCTCTGGGGCCAACGTCCTGACTTTC	CASSLFGQGSSGANVLTF
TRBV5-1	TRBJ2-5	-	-	TGCGCCAGCAGCTCGACGTTAGGGACAACAGAGACCCAGTACTTC	CASSSTLGTTETQYF
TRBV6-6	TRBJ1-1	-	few	TGTGCCAGCAGTTACGGGGGAGGTGAGACTGAAGCTTTCTTT	CASSYGGGETEAFF
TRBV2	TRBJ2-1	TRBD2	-	TGTGCCAGCAGTTGGACTAGCGGTCTCCTTGGGGGTGAGCAGTTCTTC	CASSWTSGLLGGEQFF
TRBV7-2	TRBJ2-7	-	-	TGTGCCAGCAGCCCGGGGATCGGCTCCTACGAGCAGTACTTC	CASSPGIGSYEQYF
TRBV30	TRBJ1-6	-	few	TGTGCCTGGAGTGGTGGGGGGGACCTCCACTTT	CAWSGGGDLHF
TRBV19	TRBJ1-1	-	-	TGTGCCAGTAGACAGGGACTGAACACTGAAGCTTTCTTT	CASRQGLNTEAFF
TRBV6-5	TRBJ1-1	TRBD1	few	TGTGCCACCGGACAGGGGGCGGGTAACACTGAAGCTTTCTTT	CATGQGAGNTEAFF
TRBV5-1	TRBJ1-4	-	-	TGCGCCAACCAGTGGGAAAAACTGTTTTTT	CANQWEKLFF